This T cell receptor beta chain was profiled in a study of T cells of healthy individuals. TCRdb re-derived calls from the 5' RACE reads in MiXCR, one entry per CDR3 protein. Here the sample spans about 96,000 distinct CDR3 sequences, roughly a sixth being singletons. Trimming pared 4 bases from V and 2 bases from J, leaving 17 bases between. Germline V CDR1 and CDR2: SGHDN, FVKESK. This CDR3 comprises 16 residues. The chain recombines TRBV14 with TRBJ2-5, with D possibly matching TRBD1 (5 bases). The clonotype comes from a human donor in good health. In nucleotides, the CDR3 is TGTGCCAGCAGCCTACTTGGTGCAGGGCTACAAGAGACCCAGTACTTC. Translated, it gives CASSLLGAGLQETQYF.